This TCR beta chain was identified in a study of CD8 T cells in ankylosing spondylitis. Trimming at V came to 3 bases and at J to 9 bases, leaving 9 bases not matched to a gene. Per germline, CDR1 SGHTA and CDR2 FQGTGA. The CDR3 has 15 residues. Remarks on this clonotype: Its antigen is unidentified.

Preparation of TCR beta libraries was done by quantitative 5'-RACE with molecular barcodes. TCRdb re-analysed the 5' RACE reads in MiXCR, keeping a single row per CDR3 protein. Of about 330,000 distinct CDR3 sequences listed, 7% to 9% are singletons. Study observations and caveats: A motif in TCR beta, a set of eight highly homologous variants, appeared characteristic of ankylosing spondylitis blood. Peripheral blood samples showed relatively rare disease-linked clones, and these clones were CD8+.

Sequenced sample: blood, either unsorted or a sorted T cell fraction (not recorded which). The clonotype was recovered from a male donor with ankylosing spondylitis. The chain joins TRBV7-3 to TRBJ2-1, with 9 bases aligning to TRBD1. This CDR3 is CASSLGTGRYTEQFF. The DNA of the CDR3 is TGTGCCAGCAGCTTGGGGACAGGGCGATATACTGAGCAGTTCTTC. The whole variable domain, filled in from reference TRBV7-3 and TRBJ2-1, reads GAGVSQTPSNKVTEKGKYVELRCDPISGHTALYWYRQSLGQGPEFLIYFQGTGAADDSGLPNDRFFAVRPEGSVSTLKIQRTERGDSAVYLCASSLGTGRYTEQFFGPGTRLTVL.